This T cell receptor (beta chain) was sequenced during a study of CD8+CD57+ T cells in acquired aplastic anemia. About the study: Across the sorted CD4+ and CD8+ cells, DNA amounts averaged approximately 3.1 ug.

A few counts support this clonotype. Its antigen is not known. Sequence at one end of the junction differs from germline and may be a read error. The germline V gene has CDR1 SSHAT and CDR2 FNYEAQ (reference sequence). This CDR3 has 14 amino acids. Both TCR beta VDJ combination and CDR3 sequence profiling were carried out. Genomic DNA was the template for this profiling. TCRdb itself ran the reads through MiXCR, one entry per CDR3 protein. The sample yields about 180,000 distinct CDR3 sequences, around 60% seen once. Study-wide results and limits: Controls and patients did not differ significantly in CD8+ Simpson's diversity.

CD8+CD57+ cell expansion had been shown by flow cytometry in patients chosen for sequencing. The sample comprised sorted CD4+, CD8+, or CD8+CD57+ T cells (not recorded which) from PBMCs. The TCR comes from a human donor with aplastic anemia. This chain uses TRBV7-7 with TRBJ2-5; D is unresolved. The CDR3 here is CASSDGSGGETQYF. Written as DNA, the CDR3 is TGTGCTAGCAGCGACGGGTCCGGTGGAGAGACCCAGTACTTC.